Listed here are 21 T cell receptor beta chains from one sample, sequenced in a study of beta chain features in type 1 diabetes (dated by TCRdb to 2016 to 2018). The receptor library was made with the immunoSEQ multiplex PCR assay. The entire amount of isolated RNA was reverse transcribed using the High Capacity cDNA Reverse Transcription Kit, so the sequenced TCRB transcripts were expressed ones. TCRdb stores this immuneACCESS table with in-frame sequences only. Part of the clones is absent; in the studies checked, under half of the shortfall reflects unresolved V genes, and no reason is known for the rest. In all, the sample holds about 150,000 clones, and about 10% of those were seen once. The top ten constitute 1.3% of the sample. The sample taken for sequencing was naive CD4+ T cells from blood. This sample's cell subset or site label indicates: true naive CD4+ T cells. Source of these receptors: a man aged 18-30 years in good health.

This rearrangement joins TRBV4-2 to TRBJ1-3; possible D gene TRBD1, 6 bases. The CDR3 spans 15 residues. Germline V lookup: CDR1 LGHNA, CDR2 YNFKEQ. The V and J ends lost 4 bases and 0 bases respectively, with 10 bases between them. CDR3 in DNA: TGTGCCAGCAGCCCCAGGGGTTCCTCTGGAAACACCATATATTTT. Translated, it gives CASSPRGSSGNTIYF.

The chain uses TRBV5-1 and TRBJ1-4, with 12 positions matching TRBD1. The length of the CDR3 is 14 residues. V lost 5 bases, J lost 8 bases, and 4 bases stayed unmatched. Per the germline V gene, CDR1 is SGHRS and CDR2 is YFSETQ. The CDR3 loop is CASRRDRGLEKLFF. The CDR3 region has the DNA TGCGCCAGCAGGCGGGACAGGGGGCTCGAAAAACTGTTTTTT.

This clone was recorded a few times. CDR3 residues: CASSSLLDGNSYEQYF. CDR3 nucleotides: TGTGCCAGCAGCTCCCTACTGGACGGGAACTCCTACGAGCAGTACTTC. The rearrangement uses TRBV7-8 and TRBJ2-7, with D possibly TRBD2 on 5 matching bases. V lost 4 bases, J lost 0 bases, and 16 bases lay in between. Germline CDR1 and CDR2: SGHVS and FQNEAQ. This CDR3 region has 16 residues.

This clone was seen a handful of times. The chain uses TRBV9 and TRBJ2-3; no definite D call. V was pared by 3 bases and J by 6 bases, with 5 bases between. The CDR3 length is 11 residues. Germline V gives CDR1 SGDLS, CDR2 YYNGEE. The CDR3 spells CASSGRDTQYF. CDR3 nucleotides: TGTGCCAGCAGCGGCCGGGATACGCAGTATTTT.

This chain connects TRBV11-2 to TRBJ1-1; D unclear. The CDR3 has 15 residues. V dropped 5 bases and J dropped 1 base, with 14 bases sitting between them. Germline V lookup: CDR1 SGHAT, CDR2 FQNNGV. The CDR3 is CASSHLEGRNTEAFF. The CDR3 DNA sequence: TGTGCCAGCAGCCACCTTGAGGGAAGGAACACTGAAGCTTTCTTT.

This clone was seen only a few times. This rearrangement joins TRBV6-6 to TRBJ1-5; TRBD1 aligns across 8 bases. This CDR3 spans 15 amino acids. After removal of 4 bases from V and 3 bases from J, the junction contained 5 bases not matched to a gene. CDR1 MNHNY and CDR2 SVGAGI come from the germline V gene (reference sequence). This chain's CDR3 is CASSFTGGANQPQHF. The DNA for the CDR3 is TGTGCCAGCAGTTTTACAGGGGGTGCCAATCAGCCCCAGCATTTT.

A few counts support this clone. The V call is TRBV7-2, the J call TRBJ2-2, with TRBD2 identical over 13 bases. The V gene's germline CDR1 is SGHTA and CDR2 FQGNSA. The V and J ends lost 2 bases and 6 bases, in that order; junction bases with no gene match: 6. The length of the CDR3 is 17 residues. The DNA of the CDR3 is TGTGCCAGCAGCTTACGGACTAGCGGGGGTGGGGCCGGGGAGCTGTTTTTT. It encodes CASSLRTSGGGAGELFF. The complete variable domain, with remaining parts taken from reference TRBV7-2 and TRBJ2-2, reads GAGVSQSPSNKVTEKGKDVELRCDPISGHTALYWYRQSLGQGLEFLIYFQGNSAPDKSGLPSDRFSAERTGGSVSTLTIQRTQQEDSAVYLCASSLRTSGGGAGELFFGEGSRLTVL.

This clone occurred a few times. V gene TRBV7-3 combines with J gene TRBJ2-3, with D possibly matching TRBD2 (6 bases). CDR3 size: 17 residues. The ends were cut back, 2 bases at V and 0 bases at J, with 15 bases in the middle. Germline V gene data show CDR1 as SGHTA and CDR2 as FQGTGA. CDR3 in amino acids: CASSLFGGTQSTDTQYF. In nucleotides, the CDR3 is TGTGCCAGCAGCTTATTCGGCGGGACTCAAAGCACAGATACGCAGTATTTT.

In its sample, this clone was seen a few times. The rearrangement joins TRBV5-1 to TRBJ2-2; TRBD2 agrees at 7 bases. The junction had 3 bases not matched to a gene; V was cut back by 3 bases and J by 1 base. This CDR3 contains 15 residues. Germline V CDR1 and CDR2: SGHRS, YFSETQ. The DNA of the CDR3 is TGCGCCAGCAGCTGGACGGGGGGGAACACCGGGGAGCTGTTTTTT. Its protein is CASSWTGGNTGELFF.

A word on this clone: Being one base from a much bigger clone, this may be a read error. The rearrangement joins TRBV10-3 to TRBJ2-1; 9 nucleotides match TRBD2. The CDR3 covers 14 residues. In germline, CDR1 is ENHRY, CDR2 SYGVKD. This chain's CDR3 is CTITRTSVYNEQFF. CDR3 nucleotide sequence: TGTACCATCACCCGGACTAGCGTCTACAATGAGCAGTTCTTC.

This clone was detected only a few times. The rearrangement joins TRBV7-2 to TRBJ1-3; D is uncertain. Trimming cost V 3 bases and J 0 bases, with 18 bases left between them. The CDR3 length is 18 residues. Looked up from germline, CDR1 is SGHTA and CDR2 is FQGNSA. CDR3 sequence reads: CASSFQTPGRFSGNTIYF. The DNA for the CDR3 is TGTGCCAGCAGCTTCCAAACCCCGGGAAGGTTCTCTGGAAACACCATATATTTT.

The sample holds a few counts of this clone. V gene TRBV30 combines with J gene TRBJ2-4; D might be TRBD2 (7 bases). CDR1 is GTSNPN and CDR2 is SVGIG in the germline V gene (reference sequence). This CDR3 comprises 14 residues. V lost 7 bases and J 5 bases, leaving 18 bases between the germline ends. The CDR3 protein is CASKRGGAQNIQYF. The CDR3, as DNA: TGTGCCTCCAAAAGGGGGGGGGCTCAAAACATTCAGTACTTC. Using reference TRBV30 and TRBJ2-4 for the parts outside the CDR3, the full variable domain is SQTIHQWPATLVQPVGSPLSLECTVEGTSNPNLYWYRQAAGRGLQLLFYSVGIGQISSEVPQNLSASRPQDRQFILSSKKLLLSDSGFYLCASKRGGAQNIQYFGAGTRLSVL.

CDR3 region: CASSDRDYSGNTIYF. Written as DNA, the CDR3 is TGCGCCAGCAGCGACCGGGACTACTCTGGAAACACCATATATTTT. The rearrangement uses TRBV10-2 and TRBJ1-3, with a weak D call TRBD1 (5 bases). The V end was cut by 6 bases, the J end by 0 bases, with 12 bases between. Looked up from germline, CDR1 is WSHSY and CDR2 is SAAADI. The CDR3 extends over 15 amino acids.

This clone was seen a few times. The chain employs TRBV7-3 and TRBJ2-2; no clear D. V was shortened by 2 bases and J by 6 bases, with 4 bases between the two germline ends. The germline V gene has CDR1 SGHTA and CDR2 FQGTGA. There are 12 residues in the CDR3. This CDR3 reads CASSLPAGELFF. The DNA for the CDR3 is TGTGCCAGCAGCTTACCAGCCGGGGAGCTGTTTTTT.

The chain recombines TRBV7-9 with TRBJ2-3, with D possibly matching TRBD2 (5 bases). Germline V CDR1 and CDR2: SEHNR, FQNEAQ (reference sequence). CDR3 length: 13 amino acids. The V gene lost 3 bases and the J gene lost 8 bases, with 12 bases spanning the gap. The CDR3 nucleotides are TGTGCCAGCAGCTTCCTAGCAACTTTTACGCAGTATTTT. As protein: CASSFLATFTQYF.

This chain connects TRBV7-9 to TRBJ1-2, with D possibly being TRBD1 (5 bases). From germline, CDR1 is SEHNR and CDR2 FQNEAQ (reference sequence). V gave up 2 bases and J gave up 7 bases, with 14 bases separating them. The CDR3 totals 14 residues. The CDR3 DNA is TGTGCCAGCAGCTTAACTGGTGGACAACGTGGCTACACCTTC. It is translated as CASSLTGGQRGYTF. Full variable domain (remainder filled in from reference TRBV7-9 and TRBJ1-2): DTGVSQNPRHKITKRGQNVTFRCDPISEHNRLYWYRQTLGQGPEFLTYFQNEAQLEKSRLLSDRFSAERPKGSFSTLEIQRTEQGDSAMYLCASSLTGGQRGYTFGSGTRLTVV.

This clone showed up just a few times. The chain links TRBV4-3 to TRBJ2-5, with TRBD2 matching 15 bases. This CDR3 has 18 residues. The junction had 7 bases not matched to a gene; V was cut back by 0 bases and J by 5 bases. The germline gives CDR1 LGHNA, CDR2 YSLEER. The CDR3 reads CASSQDWTSGGAGETQYF. The CDR3 DNA is TGCGCCAGCAGCCAAGATTGGACTAGCGGGGGGGCCGGGGAGACCCAGTACTTC.

This clone occurred a few times. This chain connects TRBV27 to TRBJ2-7; a weak D match, TRBD1 (6 bases). The CDR3 is made up of 16 amino acids. V gave up 2 bases and J gave up 0 bases, with 14 bases separating them. Germline assignment: CDR1 MNHEY and CDR2 SMNVEV (reference sequence). CDR3 in amino acids: CASSLMGTTSSYEQYF. CDR3 DNA sequence: TGTGCCAGCAGTTTAATGGGGACAACGAGCTCCTACGAGCAGTACTTC.

This clone has only a few counts. The V and J genes are TRBV5-6 and TRBJ2-2; no firm D call. Trimming took 4 bases from V and 1 from J, leaving 11 bases between them. The CDR3 extends over 15 amino acids. Germline values: CDR1 SGHDT, CDR2 YYEEEE. CDR3 nucleotides: TGTGCCAGCAGCCCCCGCCCCAGGAACACCGGGGAGCTGTTTTTT. It yields the protein CASSPRPRNTGELFF.

In its sample, this clone was seen a few times. The gene calls are TRBV28 and TRBJ2-1; a weak D match, TRBD2 (6 bases). The V gene lost 9 bases and the J gene lost 5 bases, with 14 bases spanning the gap. Germline CDR1 reads MDHEN; CDR2 reads SYDVKM. This CDR3 contains 13 residues. The CDR3 DNA reads TGTGCCAGTCGACTAGTAGAAAACAATGAGCAGTTCTTC. As protein: CASRLVENNEQFF.

The CDR3 is CASSLRRQGAYEQYF. The CDR3 DNA is TGTGCCAGCAGTCTACGTAGACAGGGGGCCTACGAGCAGTACTTC. The rearrangement joins TRBV27 to TRBJ2-7, with 9 positions matching TRBD1. Germline V CDR1 and CDR2: MNHEY, SMNVEV (reference sequence). CDR3 length equals 15 residues. The V gene end was trimmed by 5 bases and the J gene end by 2 bases; junction bases not matched to a gene: 7.